Listed below are T cell receptor beta chains from one sample, sequenced in a study of T cells after yellow fever vaccination. TCRdb redid the calling of the 5' RACE reads with MiXCR, one entry per CDR3 protein. The repertoire holds 450,000 to 650,000 distinct CDR3 sequences, with 20% to 25% as singletons. Specimen: PBMCs, collected 20 to 25 days after the first yellow fever vaccination. These receptors were collected from a man younger than 30 who received the YFV17D yellow fever vaccine. Each CDR3 is given with its conserved first and last residue. A D gene is named only where the DNA matches it firmly. Clone size is stated in some rows and not others, as once, few, many or a class when expanded.

.,TRBV4-2,TRBJ2-5,.,TGTGCCAGCAGCCCTTCGTTAGGGGGAGGGCAAGAGACCCAGTACTTC,CASSPSLGGGQETQYF
TRBD1,TRBV29-1,TRBJ2-3,.,TGCAGCGCTGGACAGGGGGCGAATACGCAGTATTTT,CSAGQGANTQYF
.,TRBV7-9,TRBJ2-3,few,TGTGCCAGCAGCTTACATGGGGGGAACACAGATACGCAGTATTTT,CASSLHGGNTDTQYF
.,TRBV5-6,TRBJ2-3,.,TGTGCCAGCAGCTTGGATACAACAGATACGCAGTATTTT,CASSLDTTDTQYF
.,TRBV2,TRBJ2-2,few,TGTGCCAGCAGTGTGTTGGGCAGTACAGCAGACGGGGCCGGGGAGCTGTTTTTT,CASSVLGSTADGAGELFF
TRBD2,TRBV20-1,TRBJ2-1,few,TGCAGTGCTAGAGGACGGGGGGGAAACAATGAGCAGTTCTTC,CSARGRGGNNEQFF
.,TRBV4-3,TRBJ2-1,few,TGCGCCAGCAGCCAAGATACGTTTGAGCAGTTCTTC,CASSQDTFEQFF
.,TRBV7-6,TRBJ2-3,few,TGTGCCAGCAGATACCGAGAAACAGATACGCAGTATTTT,CASRYRETDTQYF
.,TRBV19,TRBJ1-1,few,TGTGCCAGTAGTATCCCGAACAGGGACACTGAAGCTTTCTTT,CASSIPNRDTEAFF
TRBD1,TRBV27,TRBJ1-5,.,TGTGCCAGCAGTTTAGTACAGGGGGCAGGACAGCCCCAGCATTTT,CASSLVQGAGQPQHF
TRBD2,TRBV5-1,TRBJ2-4,many,TGCGCCAGCGGACTAGGGCAGTCCAAAAACATTCAGTACTTC,CASGLGQSKNIQYF
.,TRBV6-2/TRBV6-3,TRBJ2-3,.,TGTGCCAGCAGTTACTCGATAAGGAGTCTCACAGATACGCAGTATTTT,CASSYSIRSLTDTQYF
.,TRBV4-2,TRBJ1-1,many,TGTGCCAGCAGCCAAGATTTGAGAAAACCAGGCGCTGAAGCTTTCTTT,CASSQDLRKPGAEAFF
.,TRBV10-3,TRBJ1-5,.,TGTGCCATCAGAGGACAAAGCAATCAGCCCCAGCATTTT,CAIRGQSNQPQHF
TRBD2,TRBV18,TRBJ2-7,.,TGTGCCAGCTCACCCGGGACTAGCGCCTCCTACGAGCAGTACTTC,CASSPGTSASYEQYF
TRBD1,TRBV12-3/TRBV12-4,TRBJ1-5,few,TGTGCCAGCAGCCAAACAGGGGGCGCAGGGCAGCCCCAGCATTTT,CASSQTGGAGQPQHF
.,TRBV7-2,TRBJ1-1,.,TGTGCCAGCAGCTTTAACAACGGGGAAGCTTTCTTT,CASSFNNGEAFF
TRBD1,TRBV20-1,TRBJ2-1,.,TGCAGTGCCAGCTTCCCGCCAGGGGGCTATGGTGAGCAGTTCTTC,CSASFPPGGYGEQFF
.,TRBV12-3/TRBV12-4,TRBJ2-3,many,TGTGCCAGCAGCTTCCTCGGGGATACGCAGTATTTT,CASSFLGDTQYF
.,TRBV20-1,TRBJ1-5,.,TGCAGTGCGGTAGAGGCGGATCAGCCCCAGCATTTT,CSAVEADQPQHF
.,TRBV5-5,TRBJ2-2,.,TGTGCCAGCAGCCCGACCGGGACAATCACCGGGGAGCTGTTTTTT,CASSPTGTITGELFF
.,TRBV2,TRBJ2-3,few,TGTGCCAGCAGTGAAATATATACGCAGTATTTT,CASSEIYTQYF
.,TRBV11-2,TRBJ2-1,.,TGTGCCAGCAGCTTAGGGTGGGGGCACTCCTACAATGAGCAGTTCTTC,CASSLGWGHSYNEQFF
.,TRBV20-1,TRBJ1-1,few,TGCAGTGGGACGGGGGGCCATGAAGCTTTCTTT,CSGTGGHEAFF
.,TRBV6-2/TRBV6-3,TRBJ2-2,few,TGTGCCAGCGCTGGGATCGTCACCGGGGAGCTGTTTTTT,CASAGIVTGELFF
.,TRBV4-3,TRBJ2-1,few,TGCGCCAGCAGCCAAGCGGGATCGGGACATTGGAATGAGCAGTTCTTC,CASSQAGSGHWNEQFF
TRBD2,TRBV4-2,TRBJ2-1,.,TGTGCCAGCGGAGTAGCGGGGGTTTACAATGAGCAGTTCTTC,CASGVAGVYNEQFF
.,TRBV5-1,TRBJ1-3,.,TGCGCCAGCAGCGAGACCTCTGGAAACACCATATATTTT,CASSETSGNTIYF
.,TRBV27,TRBJ2-3,few,TGTGCCAGCAGTTTCCGGGTCACGAATACAGATACGCAGTATTTT,CASSFRVTNTDTQYF
.,TRBV4-2,TRBJ1-5,.,TGTGCCAGCAGTAAGACAGGAGGTCAGCCCCAGCATTTT,CASSKTGGQPQHF
TRBD1,TRBV12-3/TRBV12-4,TRBJ1-2,.,TGTGCCAGCAGTCCCTACCCGACAGGGAACTATGGCTACACCTTC,CASSPYPTGNYGYTF
TRBD1,TRBV3-1,TRBJ1-2,many,TGTGCCAGCAGCCAAGCTACAGGGGGCTATGGCTACACCTTC,CASSQATGGYGYTF
TRBD1,TRBV7-8,TRBJ2-7,many,TGTGCCAGCAGCTCAAAAGGGGGCCGGTACGAGCAGTACTTC,CASSSKGGRYEQYF
.,TRBV2,TRBJ1-5,.,TGTGCCAGCAGTAGCTCCCGGGACGGGGGATTCAATCAGCCCCAGCATTTT,CASSSSRDGGFNQPQHF
TRBD1,TRBV4-1,TRBJ2-7,.,TGCGCCAGCAGCCGGGACAGGGGCTCGGGAATATACGAGCAGTACTTC,CASSRDRGSGIYEQYF
.,TRBV4-1,TRBJ2-3,.,TGCGCCACCAGGGGTGAGGGGGTCACAGATACGCAGTATTTT,CATRGEGVTDTQYF
TRBD1,TRBV27,TRBJ1-6,.,TGTGCCAGCACCCCTTCATCAGGACAGGCCCATCCACCCCTCCACTTT,CASTPSSGQAHPPLHF
TRBD1,TRBV12-3/TRBV12-4,TRBJ1-6,.,TGTGCCAGCAGTGCGACAGGGTTCTCACCCCTCCACTTT,CASSATGFSPLHF
TRBD1,TRBV5-1,TRBJ1-2,.,TGCGCCAGCAGCAACGAAGGACAGGGCCCGCTCTCCTTC,CASSNEGQGPLSF
TRBD2,TRBV20-1,TRBJ2-5,few,TGCAGTGTTGGGACTAGCGGGGGTATTGGGGAGACCCAGTACTTC,CSVGTSGGIGETQYF
TRBD1,TRBV6-2/TRBV6-3,TRBJ1-1,.,TGTGCCAGCAAACGGGACAGTTTCACTGAAGCTTTCTTT,CASKRDSFTEAFF
.,TRBV20-1,TRBJ2-3,.,TGCAGTGCTAGTGGGGGCGGGGCTAGCACAGATACGCAGTATTTT,CSASGGGASTDTQYF
.,TRBV11-1,TRBJ1-1,.,TGTGCCAGCAGCAGAGCTCAGTACACTGAAGCTTTCTTT,CASSRAQYTEAFF
TRBD1,TRBV4-3,TRBJ2-7,few,TGCGCCAGCAGCCAGGACAGGGTAGGGGAGCAGTACTTC,CASSQDRVGEQYF
TRBD1,TRBV10-3,TRBJ1-3,.,TGTGCCATCAGTGGCACGTTACAGGGGCTATCCTCTGGAAACACCATATATTTT,CAISGTLQGLSSGNTIYF
.,TRBV6-1,TRBJ1-6,few,TGTGCCAGCAGCTCGACGGGAGGCAGCCGGATTGATAATTCACCCCTCCACTTT,CASSSTGGSRIDNSPLHF
TRBD1,TRBV6-2/TRBV6-3,TRBJ1-5,.,TGTGCCAGCACCTTAGGACAGGGAGGTAATCAGCCCCAGCATTTT,CASTLGQGGNQPQHF
.,TRBV20-1,TRBJ1-5,few,TGCAGTGCTAGAGTACGTGCGGGAAGAGGCAATCAGCCCCAGCATTTT,CSARVRAGRGNQPQHF
TRBD2,TRBV19,TRBJ2-1,many,TGTGCCAGCGGGGGGAGCTCCTACAATGAGCAGTTCTTC,CASGGSSYNEQFF
.,TRBV5-5,TRBJ2-6,few,TGTGCCAGCAGCTTTAGGACCCCCAACGTCCTGACTTTC,CASSFRTPNVLTF
.,TRBV7-9,TRBJ1-6,.,TGTGCCAGCAGCCAAGTTGGAGGGTTTGAATCACCCCTCCACTTT,CASSQVGGFESPLHF
TRBD1,TRBV7-3,TRBJ1-1,once,TGTGCCAGCAGCTCAGGACAGGGTGGGGTCGTTGGCTTT,CASSSGQGGVVGF
TRBD2,TRBV13,TRBJ2-3,.,TGTGCCAGCAGCCGGACTAGCGTCTCTGATACGCAGTATTTT,CASSRTSVSDTQYF
.,TRBV6-5,TRBJ2-5,.,TGTGCCAGCAGTTACCCTGGGGACCAAGAGACCCAGTACTTC,CASSYPGDQETQYF
.,TRBV5-1,TRBJ2-7,.,TGCGCCAGCAGCGCCGGGACACTCTACGAGCAGTACTTC,CASSAGTLYEQYF